These 9 T cell receptor beta chains were sequenced from one sample in a study of CD8 T cells in Susac syndrome. Random hexamers served to reverse transcribe roughly 0.45 to 1 ug RNA. TCRdb reprocessed the immunoSEQ multiplex PCR reads via MiXCR and lists one record per CDR3 protein. The sample carries roughly 250,000 distinct CDR3 sequences, 90% to 96% recorded once. The specimen sequenced was CD4+ T cells from PBMCs. The receptors were gathered from a human donor with Susac syndrome.

The chain employs TRBV12-3 or TRBV12-4 and TRBJ1-1; TRBD1 matches at 7 bases. V was pared by 5 bases and J by 3 bases, with 12 bases of the junction left unmatched. The CDR3 runs 16 residues. The CDR3 DNA sequence: TGTGCCAGCAGTCCCCGACAGGGTATAATGGACACTGAAGCTTTCTTT. Protein sequence: CASSPRQGIMDTEAFF.

V usage is TRBV9 and J usage is TRBJ2-1, with D possibly matching TRBD2 (6 bases). CDR3 length: 15 amino acids. V was trimmed by 1 base and J by 7 bases, leaving 15 bases between them. Germline assignment: CDR1 SGDLS and CDR2 YYNGEE. CDR3 DNA sequence: TGTGCCAGCAGCGTATCTAGCGTAAAGAGAAATGAGCAGTTCTTC. This translates into CASSVSSVKRNEQFF.

Only one count was recorded for this clonotype. This sequence joins TRBV7-2 and TRBJ1-4; D is ambiguous. Germline CDR1 and CDR2: SGHTA and FQGNSA. Trimming left V 6 bases short and J 3 bases short, with 11 bases between. The CDR3 consists of 14 residues. The CDR3 sequence: CASRDLWANEKLFF. The CDR3, as DNA: TGTGCCAGCAGGGACCTCTGGGCTAATGAAAAACTGTTTTTT.

This chain links TRBV4-1 with TRBJ2-1; 9 positions match TRBD2. The germline CDR1 and CDR2 sequences are MGHRA and YSYEKL. The CDR3 consists of 21 residues. With 4 bases clipped from V and 6 bases from J, the junction kept 25 bases outside the gene matches. CDR3 in DNA: TGCGCCAGCAGCCGGCACTCAACCCGGAAAGCCCCGGGACTAGCCACCAATGAGCAGTTCTTC. Protein: CASSRHSTRKAPGLATNEQFF.

The rearrangement uses TRBV7-2 and TRBJ1-5; D may be TRBD1 (5 bases). The V and J ends lost 4 bases and 6 bases respectively, with 13 bases between them. This CDR3 contains 14 residues. Germline V gives CDR1 SGHTA, CDR2 FQGNSA. Here the CDR3 reads CASSSGLVGQPQHF. Written as DNA, the CDR3 is TGTGCCAGCAGCTCGGGACTTGTTGGTCAGCCCCAGCATTTT.

This chain uses TRBV20-1 with TRBJ1-1; 8 nucleotides align to TRBD1. The length of the CDR3 is 16 residues. Germline trimming cut 1 base from V and 1 base from J; bases unmatched to any gene: 8. The V gene's germline CDR1 is DFQATT and CDR2 SNEGSKA (reference sequence). Here the CDR3 reads CSARGSLQGGNTEAFF. The DNA for the CDR3 is TGCAGTGCTAGAGGAAGTCTACAGGGGGGGAACACTGAAGCTTTCTTT.

The chain combines TRBV5-6 with TRBJ2-7; D call uncertain. Germline loops: CDR1 SGHDT, CDR2 YYEEEE. With 2 bases removed from V and 3 bases from J, the gap between germline ends came to 15 bases. The CDR3 is made up of 15 amino acids. The CDR3 reads CASSFLSGNLYEQYF. CDR3 bases: TGTGCCAGCAGCTTTCTCTCTGGCAATCTCTACGAGCAGTACTTC.

This clonotype was detected once. The V gene is TRBV20-1, the J gene TRBJ2-3; D is ambiguous. In germline, CDR1 is DFQATT, CDR2 SNEGSKA (reference sequence). This CDR3 contains 11 residues. The germline V and J ends were trimmed by 2 bases and 4 bases, with 4 bases remaining between them. The CDR3 sequence is CSARIADTQYF. The CDR3 nucleotides read TGCAGTGCTAGAATCGCAGATACGCAGTATTTT.

The chain recombines TRBV9 with TRBJ2-1; 12 positions agree with TRBD2. Germline V gene sequence: CDR1 SGDLS, CDR2 YYNGEE. V was pared by 2 bases and J by 6 bases, with 6 bases of the junction left unmatched. The CDR3 has 16 residues. CDR3 protein: CASSVLAGGPTNEQFF. The CDR3 region has the DNA TGTGCCAGCAGCGTTCTAGCGGGAGGGCCTACCAATGAGCAGTTCTTC.